These 6 T cell receptor beta chains came from one sample sequenced in a study of blood T cell repertoires in COVID-19. Profiled with immunoSEQ multiplex PCR; TCRdb holds only in-frame clones, not every one. The table has under 350,000 clones, 83% seen once; the top ten hold over 9%. The sample taken for sequencing was peripheral blood. The receptors originated from a woman between 45 and 65 years old who had recovered from COVID-19.

The CDR3 sequence: CASSFGQGSTYEQYF. The DNA for the CDR3 is TGTGCCAGCTCATTTGGACAGGGCAGTACCTACGAGCAGTACTTC. The V gene is TRBV18, the J gene TRBJ2-7, with 8 positions matching TRBD1. The CDR3 runs 15 residues. Per germline, CDR1 KGHSH and CDR2 LQKENI. V was pared by 5 bases and J by 2 bases, with 8 bases of the junction left unmatched. The complete variable domain, with remaining parts taken from reference TRBV18 and TRBJ2-7, reads NAGVMQNPRHLVRRRGQEARLRCSPMKGHSHVYWYRQLPEEGLKFMVYLQKENIIDESGMPKERFSAEFPKEGPSILRIQQVVRGDSAAYFCASSFGQGSTYEQYFGPGTRLTVT.

The chain uses TRBV25-1 and TRBJ2-2; a weak D match, TRBD2 (5 bases). Germline CDR1 and CDR2: MGHDK and SYGVNS. This CDR3 is 13 amino acids long. Trimming left V 6 bases short and J 1 base short, with 6 bases between. The CDR3 nucleotides read TGTGCCAGCAGAGAGGGGAACACCGGGGAGCTGTTTTTT. Residues: CASREGNTGELFF.

The chain links TRBV7-3 to TRBJ2-4; the D is unclear. CDR1 is SGHTA, CDR2 FQGTGA, per germline. This CDR3 is 13 amino acids long. Trimming removed 1 base at V and 6 bases at J, with 7 bases between. The CDR3 DNA reads TGTGCCAGCAGCTTAAGCTCAGGAAACATTCAGTACTTC. It codes for CASSLSSGNIQYF.

This chain links TRBV28 with TRBJ1-3; D is perhaps TRBD1 (6 bases). The V gene's germline CDR1 is MDHEN and CDR2 SYDVKM. V gave up 3 bases and J gave up 2 bases, with 11 bases separating them. CDR3 length equals 15 residues. CDR3 loop: CASSFRGLAGNTIYF. The CDR3 DNA follows: TGTGCCAGCAGTTTCAGGGGCCTGGCTGGAAACACCATATATTTT.

The chain couples TRBV18 to TRBJ2-3; the D gene is possibly TRBD1 (6 bases). Between the trimmed V and J ends, which lost 5 bases and 9 bases, there was a span of 18 bases. From germline, CDR1 is KGHSH and CDR2 LQKENI. This CDR3 region has 14 residues. The CDR3 here is CASSVRQDPGTQYF. In nucleotides, the CDR3 is TGTGCCAGCTCAGTGCGACAGGACCCTGGAACGCAGTATTTT.

The chain couples TRBV24-1 to TRBJ1-2, with D maybe TRBD1 (6 bases). Germline CDR1 and CDR2: KGHDR and SFDVKD. The length of the CDR3 is 16 residues. V lost 5 bases to trimming and J lost 6 bases, with 21 bases between them. In DNA, the CDR3 is TGTGCCACCAGTGGCTCAGTACAGGGAACTTTAGATGGCTACACCTTC. Residues: CATSGSVQGTLDGYTF.